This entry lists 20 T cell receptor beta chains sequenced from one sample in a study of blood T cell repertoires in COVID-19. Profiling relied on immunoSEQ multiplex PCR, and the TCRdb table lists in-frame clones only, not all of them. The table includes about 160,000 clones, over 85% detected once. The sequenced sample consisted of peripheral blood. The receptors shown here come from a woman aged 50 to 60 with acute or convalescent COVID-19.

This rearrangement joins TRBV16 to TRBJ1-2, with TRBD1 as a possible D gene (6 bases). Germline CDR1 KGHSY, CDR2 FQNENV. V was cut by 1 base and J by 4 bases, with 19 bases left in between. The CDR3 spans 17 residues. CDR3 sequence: CASSQFRPDQGSYGYTF. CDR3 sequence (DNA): TGTGCCAGCAGCCAATTCCGCCCAGATCAGGGGAGCTATGGCTACACCTTC.

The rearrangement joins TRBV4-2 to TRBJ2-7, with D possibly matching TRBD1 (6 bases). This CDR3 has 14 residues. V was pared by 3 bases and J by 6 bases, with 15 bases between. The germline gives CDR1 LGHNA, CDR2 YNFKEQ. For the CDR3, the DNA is TGTGCCAGCAGCCAGTCACAGGGTGTGGGCGAGCAGTACTTC. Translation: CASSQSQGVGEQYF.

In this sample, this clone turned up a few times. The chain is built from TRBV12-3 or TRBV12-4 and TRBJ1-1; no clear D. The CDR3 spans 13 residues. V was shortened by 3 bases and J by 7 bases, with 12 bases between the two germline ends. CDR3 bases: TGTGCCAGCAGTTTTATGGCTTCCAGTGAAGCTTTCTTT. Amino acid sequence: CASSFMASSEAFF.

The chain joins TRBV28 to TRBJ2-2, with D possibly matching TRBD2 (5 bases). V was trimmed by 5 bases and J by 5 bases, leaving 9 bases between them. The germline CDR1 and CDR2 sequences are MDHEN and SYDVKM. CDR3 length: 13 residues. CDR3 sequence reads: CASSGPGTGELFF. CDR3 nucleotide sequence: TGTGCCAGCAGTGGCCCGGGGACCGGGGAGCTGTTTTTT.

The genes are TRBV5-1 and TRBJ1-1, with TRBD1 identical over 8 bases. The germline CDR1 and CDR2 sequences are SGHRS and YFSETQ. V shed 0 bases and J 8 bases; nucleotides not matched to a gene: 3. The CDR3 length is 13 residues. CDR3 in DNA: TGCGCCAGCAGCTTGGGGTGGGACAGGGAAGCTTTCTTT. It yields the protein CASSLGWDREAFF.

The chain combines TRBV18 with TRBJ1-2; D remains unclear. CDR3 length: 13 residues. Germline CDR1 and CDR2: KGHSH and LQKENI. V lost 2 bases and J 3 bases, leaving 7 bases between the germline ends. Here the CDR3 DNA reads TGTGCCAGCTCACCAACCCAGGACTATGGCTACACCTTC. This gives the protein CASSPTQDYGYTF.

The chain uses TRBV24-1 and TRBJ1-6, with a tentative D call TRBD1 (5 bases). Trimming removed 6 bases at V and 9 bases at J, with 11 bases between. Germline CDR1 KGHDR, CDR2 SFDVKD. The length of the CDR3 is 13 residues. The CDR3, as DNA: TGTGCCACCAGTCTCAGGGCCGGTTCACCCCTCCACTTT. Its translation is CATSLRAGSPLHF.

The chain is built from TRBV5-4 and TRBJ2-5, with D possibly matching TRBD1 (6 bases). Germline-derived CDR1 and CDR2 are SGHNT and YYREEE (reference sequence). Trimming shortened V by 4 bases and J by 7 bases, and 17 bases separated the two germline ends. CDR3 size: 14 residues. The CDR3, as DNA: TGTGCCAGCAGCGGATCAGGGGTTTGGGGGACCCAGTACTTC. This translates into CASSGSGVWGTQYF.

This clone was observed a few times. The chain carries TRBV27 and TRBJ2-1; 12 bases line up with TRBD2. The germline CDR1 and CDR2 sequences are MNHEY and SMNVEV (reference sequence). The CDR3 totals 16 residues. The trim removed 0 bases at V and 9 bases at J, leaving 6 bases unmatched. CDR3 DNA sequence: TGTGCCAGCAGTTTATCGACTAGCGGGAGTAACGGTGAGCAGTTCTTC. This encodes CASSLSTSGSNGEQFF.

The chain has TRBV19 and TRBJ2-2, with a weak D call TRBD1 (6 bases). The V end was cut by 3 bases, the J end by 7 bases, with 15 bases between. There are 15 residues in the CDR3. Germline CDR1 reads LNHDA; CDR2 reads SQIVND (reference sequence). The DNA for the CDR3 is TGTGCCAGTAGTATCTCATCCAGGGGCAACGGGGAGCTGTTTTTT. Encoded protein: CASSISSRGNGELFF.

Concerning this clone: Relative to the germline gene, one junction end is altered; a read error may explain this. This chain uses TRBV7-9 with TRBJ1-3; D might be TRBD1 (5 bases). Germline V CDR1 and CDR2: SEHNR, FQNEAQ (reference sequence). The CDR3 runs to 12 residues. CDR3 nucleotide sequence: TGTGCCAGCAGCCCTCAAGCCGGGACTTCGAATTTT. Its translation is CASSPQAGTSNF.

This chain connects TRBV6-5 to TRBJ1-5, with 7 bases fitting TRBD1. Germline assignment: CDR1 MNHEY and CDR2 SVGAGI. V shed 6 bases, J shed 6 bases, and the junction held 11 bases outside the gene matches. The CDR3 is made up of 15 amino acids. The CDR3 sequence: CASSHDRVGGQPQHF. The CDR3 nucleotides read TGTGCCAGCAGCCACGACAGGGTAGGGGGTCAGCCCCAGCATTTT.

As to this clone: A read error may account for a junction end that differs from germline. The CDR3: CASSQGAEQETQYF. In DNA, the CDR3 is TGTGCTAGTAGTCAGGGGGCAGAGCAAGAGACCCAGTACTTC. The chain uses TRBV19 and TRBJ2-5, with 8 bases identical to TRBD1. CDR3 length: 14 amino acids. Germline assignment: CDR1 LNHDA and CDR2 SQIVND (reference sequence).

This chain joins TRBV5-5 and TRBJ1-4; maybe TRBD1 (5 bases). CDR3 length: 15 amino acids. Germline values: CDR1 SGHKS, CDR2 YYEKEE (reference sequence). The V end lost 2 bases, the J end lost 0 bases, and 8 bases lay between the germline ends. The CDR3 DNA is TGTGCCAGCAGCTTACCGGGGGCAACTAATGAAAAACTGTTTTTT. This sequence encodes CASSLPGATNEKLFF. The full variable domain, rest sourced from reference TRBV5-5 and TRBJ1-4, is DAGVTQSPTHLIKTRGQQVTLRCSPISGHKSVSWYQQVLGQGPQFIFQYYEKEERGRGNFPDRFSARQFPNYSSELNVNALLLGDSALYLCASSLPGATNEKLFFGSGTQLSVL.

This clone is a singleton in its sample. The CDR3 sequence: CATSHRTNYGYTF. The CDR3 DNA sequence: TGTGCCACCTCCCACCGAACAAACTATGGCTACACCTTC. The V call is TRBV7-9, the J call TRBJ1-2; D unresolved. Trimming stripped 10 bases from V and 2 bases from J, with 14 bases between. Germline assignment: CDR1 SEHNR and CDR2 FQNEAQ (reference sequence). The CDR3 loop spans 13 amino acids.

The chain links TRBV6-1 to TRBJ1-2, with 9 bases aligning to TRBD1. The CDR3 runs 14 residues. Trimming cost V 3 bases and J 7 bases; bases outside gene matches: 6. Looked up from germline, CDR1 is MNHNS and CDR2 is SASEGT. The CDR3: CASSDLQGAGGYTF. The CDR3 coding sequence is TGTGCCAGCAGTGACCTACAGGGGGCAGGTGGCTACACCTTC.

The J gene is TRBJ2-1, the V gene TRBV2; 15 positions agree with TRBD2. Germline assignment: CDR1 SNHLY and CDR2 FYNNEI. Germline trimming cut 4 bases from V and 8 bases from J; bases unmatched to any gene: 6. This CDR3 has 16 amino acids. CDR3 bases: TGTGCCAGCAGTGCTCCGGGACTAGCGGGAGGTTATGAGCAGTTCTTC. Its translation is CASSAPGLAGGYEQFF.

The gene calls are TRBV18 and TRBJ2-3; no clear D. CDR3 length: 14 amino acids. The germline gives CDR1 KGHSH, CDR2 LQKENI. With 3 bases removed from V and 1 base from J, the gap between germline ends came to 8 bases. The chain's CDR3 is CASSPSAGTDTQYF. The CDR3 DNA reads TGTGCCAGCTCACCCTCGGCGGGCACAGATACGCAGTATTTT.

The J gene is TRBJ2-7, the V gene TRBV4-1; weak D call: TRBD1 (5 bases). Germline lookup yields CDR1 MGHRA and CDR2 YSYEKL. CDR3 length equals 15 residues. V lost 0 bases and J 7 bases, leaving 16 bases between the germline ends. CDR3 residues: CASSQDSGITGEQYF. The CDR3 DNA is TGCGCCAGCAGCCAAGACTCAGGGATCACTGGAGAGCAGTACTTC.

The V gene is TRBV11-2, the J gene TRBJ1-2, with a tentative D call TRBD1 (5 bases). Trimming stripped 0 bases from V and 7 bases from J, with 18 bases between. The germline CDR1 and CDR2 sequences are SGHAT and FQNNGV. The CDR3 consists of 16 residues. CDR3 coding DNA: TGTGCCAGCAGCTTAGATCAGGGTTCGGGTTCGGGTGGCTACACCTTC. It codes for CASSLDQGSGSGGYTF.